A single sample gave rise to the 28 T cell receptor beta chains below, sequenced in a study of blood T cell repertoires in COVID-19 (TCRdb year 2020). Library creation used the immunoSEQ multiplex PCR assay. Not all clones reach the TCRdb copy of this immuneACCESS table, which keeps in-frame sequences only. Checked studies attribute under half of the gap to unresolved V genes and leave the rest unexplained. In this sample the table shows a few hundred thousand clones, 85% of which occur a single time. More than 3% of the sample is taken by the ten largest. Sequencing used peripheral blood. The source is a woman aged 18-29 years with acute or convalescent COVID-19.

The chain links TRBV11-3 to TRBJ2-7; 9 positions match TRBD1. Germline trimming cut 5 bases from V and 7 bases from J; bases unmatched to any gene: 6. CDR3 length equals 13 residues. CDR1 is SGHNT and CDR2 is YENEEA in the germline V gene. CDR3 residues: CASSPGQGREQYF. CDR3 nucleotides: TGTGCCAGCAGCCCGGGACAGGGTCGGGAGCAGTACTTC.

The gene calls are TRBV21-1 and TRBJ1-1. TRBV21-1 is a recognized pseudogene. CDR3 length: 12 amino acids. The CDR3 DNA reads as TGTGCCAGCAGCAGTCGGGTCACTGAAGCTTTCTTT. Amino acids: CASSSRVTEAFF.

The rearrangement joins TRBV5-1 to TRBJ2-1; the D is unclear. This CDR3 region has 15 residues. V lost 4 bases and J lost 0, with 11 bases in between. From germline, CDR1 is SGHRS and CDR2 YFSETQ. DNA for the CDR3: TGCGCCAGCAGCCAACAGAGTTTCTCCTACAATGAGCAGTTCTTC. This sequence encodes CASSQQSFSYNEQFF.

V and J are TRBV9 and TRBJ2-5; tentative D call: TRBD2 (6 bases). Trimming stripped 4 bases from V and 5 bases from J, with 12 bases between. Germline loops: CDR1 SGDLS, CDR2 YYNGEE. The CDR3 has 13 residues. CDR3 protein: CASSSVGGETQYF. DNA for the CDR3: TGTGCCAGCAGCTCGGTTGGGGGGGAGACCCAGTACTTC. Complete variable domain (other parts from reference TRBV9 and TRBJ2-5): DSGVTQTPKHLITATGQRVTLRCSPRSGDLSVYWYQQSLDQGLQFLIQYYNGEERAKGNILERFSAQQFPDLHSELNLSSLELGDSALYFCASSSVGGETQYFGPGTRLLVL.

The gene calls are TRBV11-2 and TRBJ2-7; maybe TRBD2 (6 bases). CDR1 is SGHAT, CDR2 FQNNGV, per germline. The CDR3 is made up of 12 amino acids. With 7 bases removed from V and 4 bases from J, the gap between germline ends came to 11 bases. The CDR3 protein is CASIGGKYEQYF. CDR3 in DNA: TGTGCCAGCATAGGAGGGAAATACGAGCAGTACTTC.

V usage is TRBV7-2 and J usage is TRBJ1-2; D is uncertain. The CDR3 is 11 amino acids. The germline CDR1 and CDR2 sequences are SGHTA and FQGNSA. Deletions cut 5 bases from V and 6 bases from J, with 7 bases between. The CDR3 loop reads CASSIRDGYTF. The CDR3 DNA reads TGTGCCAGCAGCATCCGGGATGGCTACACCTTC.

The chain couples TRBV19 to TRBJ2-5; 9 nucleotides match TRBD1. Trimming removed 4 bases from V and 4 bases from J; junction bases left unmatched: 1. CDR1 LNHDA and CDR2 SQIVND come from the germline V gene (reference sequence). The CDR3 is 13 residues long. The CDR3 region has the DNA TGTGCCAGTAGTAAGGACAGGGGAGAGACCCAGTACTTC. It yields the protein CASSKDRGETQYF.

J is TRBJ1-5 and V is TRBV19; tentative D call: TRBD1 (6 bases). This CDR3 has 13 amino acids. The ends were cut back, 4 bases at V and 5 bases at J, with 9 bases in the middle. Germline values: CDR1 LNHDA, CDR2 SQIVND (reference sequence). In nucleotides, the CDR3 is TGTGCCAGTAGTACAGGGGTGGATCAGCCCCAGCATTTT. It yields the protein CASSTGVDQPQHF.

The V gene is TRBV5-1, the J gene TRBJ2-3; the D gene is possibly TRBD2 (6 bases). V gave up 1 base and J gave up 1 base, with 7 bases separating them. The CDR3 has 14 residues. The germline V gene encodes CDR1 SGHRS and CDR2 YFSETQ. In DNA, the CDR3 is TGCGCCAGCAGCTTGTCGGGGGGCACAGATACGCAGTATTTT. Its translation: CASSLSGGTDTQYF.

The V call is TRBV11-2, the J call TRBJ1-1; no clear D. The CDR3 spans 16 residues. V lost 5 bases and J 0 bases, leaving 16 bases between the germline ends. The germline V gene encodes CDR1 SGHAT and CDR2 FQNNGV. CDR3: CASSDIPAGMNTEAFF. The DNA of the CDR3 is TGTGCCAGCAGCGACATTCCAGCCGGAATGAACACTGAAGCTTTCTTT. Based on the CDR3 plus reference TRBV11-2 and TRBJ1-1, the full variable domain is EAGVAQSPRYKIIEKRQSVAFWCNPISGHATLYWYQQILGQGPKLLIQFQNNGVVDDSQLPKDRFSAERLKGVDSTLKIQPAKLEDSAVYLCASSDIPAGMNTEAFFGQGTRLTVV.

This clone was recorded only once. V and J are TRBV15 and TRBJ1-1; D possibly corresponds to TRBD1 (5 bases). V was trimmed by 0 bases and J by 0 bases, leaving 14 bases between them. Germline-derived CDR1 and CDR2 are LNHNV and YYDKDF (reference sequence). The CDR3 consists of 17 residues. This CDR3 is CATSRELVRGVNTEAFF. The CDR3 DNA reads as TGTGCCACCAGCAGAGAACTAGTGCGGGGGGTGAACACTGAAGCTTTCTTT.

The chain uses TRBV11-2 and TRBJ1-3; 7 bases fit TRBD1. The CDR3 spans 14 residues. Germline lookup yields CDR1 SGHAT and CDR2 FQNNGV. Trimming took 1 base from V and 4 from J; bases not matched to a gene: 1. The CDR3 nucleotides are TGTGCCAGCAGCTTAGTACAGGGGGGAAACACCATATATTTT. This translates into CASSLVQGGNTIYF.

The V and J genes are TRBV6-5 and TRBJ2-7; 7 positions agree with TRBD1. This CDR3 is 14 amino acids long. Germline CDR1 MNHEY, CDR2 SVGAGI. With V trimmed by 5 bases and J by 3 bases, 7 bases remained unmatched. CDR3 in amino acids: CASSPTWDSYEQYF. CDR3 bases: TGTGCCAGCAGTCCAACCTGGGACAGCTACGAGCAGTACTTC.

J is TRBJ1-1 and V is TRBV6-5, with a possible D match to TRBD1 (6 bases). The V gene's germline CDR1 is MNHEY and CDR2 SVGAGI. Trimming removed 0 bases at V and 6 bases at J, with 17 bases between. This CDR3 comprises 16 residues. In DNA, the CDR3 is TGTGCCAGCAGTTACTCGAAGGCGGGGGGGCGACCTGAAGCTTTCTTT. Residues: CASSYSKAGGRPEAFF.

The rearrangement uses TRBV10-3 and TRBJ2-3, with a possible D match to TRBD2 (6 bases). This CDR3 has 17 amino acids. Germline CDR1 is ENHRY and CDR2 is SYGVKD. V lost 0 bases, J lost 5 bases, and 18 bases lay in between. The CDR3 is CAISESEGGDVGDTQYF. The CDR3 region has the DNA TGTGCCATCAGTGAGTCAGAGGGAGGAGACGTAGGAGATACGCAGTATTTT.

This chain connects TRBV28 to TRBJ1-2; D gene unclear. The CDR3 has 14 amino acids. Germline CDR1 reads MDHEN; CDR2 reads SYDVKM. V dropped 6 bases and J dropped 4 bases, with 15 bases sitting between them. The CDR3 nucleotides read TGTGCCAGCAGCCTCGCCCGCCGGAGCTATGGCTACACCTTC. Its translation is CASSLARRSYGYTF.

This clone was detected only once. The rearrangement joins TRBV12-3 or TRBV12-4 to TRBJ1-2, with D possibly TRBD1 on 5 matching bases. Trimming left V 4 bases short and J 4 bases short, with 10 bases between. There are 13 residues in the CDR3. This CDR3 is CASSSADSYGYTF. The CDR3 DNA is TGTGCCAGCAGTTCAGCTGACAGCTATGGCTACACCTTC.

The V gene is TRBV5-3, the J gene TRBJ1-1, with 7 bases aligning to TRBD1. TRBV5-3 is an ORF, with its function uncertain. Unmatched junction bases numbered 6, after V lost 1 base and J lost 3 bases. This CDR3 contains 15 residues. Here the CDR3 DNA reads TGTGCCAGAAGCTTGAGGGACAGCGTCCACACTGAAGCTTTCTTT. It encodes CARSLRDSVHTEAFF.

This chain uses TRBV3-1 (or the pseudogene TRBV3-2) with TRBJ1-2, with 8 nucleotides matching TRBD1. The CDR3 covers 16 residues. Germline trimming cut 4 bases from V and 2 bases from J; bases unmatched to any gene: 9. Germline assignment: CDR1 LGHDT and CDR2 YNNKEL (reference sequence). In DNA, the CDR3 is TGTGCCAGCAGCCCAATAGGACAGGGAAACAACTATGGCTACACCTTC. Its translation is CASSPIGQGNNYGYTF.

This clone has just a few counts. The CDR3 sequence is CASGHNRDRGNTIYF. The CDR3 DNA reads TGTGCTAGTGGCCATAATCGGGACAGGGGAAACACCATATATTTT. V is TRBV12-5 and J is TRBJ1-3; 8 nucleotides match TRBD1. Germline CDR1 and CDR2: LGHNT and FRNRAP. The CDR3 consists of 15 residues. The V and J ends lost 6 bases and 4 bases, in that order; junction bases with no gene match: 8.

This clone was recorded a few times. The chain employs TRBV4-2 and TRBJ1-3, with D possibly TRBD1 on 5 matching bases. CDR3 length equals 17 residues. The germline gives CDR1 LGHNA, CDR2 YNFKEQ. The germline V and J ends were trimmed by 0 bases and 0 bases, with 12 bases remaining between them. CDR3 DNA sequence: TGTGCCAGCAGCCAAGATGAAAGACAGCTCTCTGGAAACACCATATATTTT. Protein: CASSQDERQLSGNTIYF.

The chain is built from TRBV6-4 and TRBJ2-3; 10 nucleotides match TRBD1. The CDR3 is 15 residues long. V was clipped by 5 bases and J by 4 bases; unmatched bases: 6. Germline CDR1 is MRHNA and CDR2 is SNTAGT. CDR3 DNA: TGTGCCAGCAGTCCCCTAGGACAGGGGGCAGATACGCAGTATTTT. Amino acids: CASSPLGQGADTQYF.

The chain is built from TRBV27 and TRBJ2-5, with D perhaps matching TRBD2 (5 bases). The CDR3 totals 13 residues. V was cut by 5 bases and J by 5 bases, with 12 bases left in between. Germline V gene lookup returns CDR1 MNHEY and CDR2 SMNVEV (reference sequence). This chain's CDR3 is CASSTTGYETQYF. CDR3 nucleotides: TGTGCCAGCAGTACAACGGGGTACGAGACCCAGTACTTC.

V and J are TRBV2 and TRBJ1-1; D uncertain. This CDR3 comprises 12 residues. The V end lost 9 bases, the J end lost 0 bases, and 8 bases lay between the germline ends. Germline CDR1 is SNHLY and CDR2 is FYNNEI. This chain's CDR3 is CASPPVNTEAFF. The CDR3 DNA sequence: TGTGCCAGTCCCCCCGTGAACACTGAAGCTTTCTTT.

The CDR3 sequence is CSLTRAAGGTQYF. CDR3 bases: TGCAGCCTCACTCGGGCAGCCGGGGGGACCCAGTACTTC. The chain is built from TRBV29-1 and TRBJ2-5; D perhaps matches TRBD2 (6 bases). The CDR3 sequence is 13 residues long. Deletions cut 8 bases from V and 7 bases from J, with 20 bases between. Germline V gene sequence: CDR1 SQVTM, CDR2 ANQGSEA.

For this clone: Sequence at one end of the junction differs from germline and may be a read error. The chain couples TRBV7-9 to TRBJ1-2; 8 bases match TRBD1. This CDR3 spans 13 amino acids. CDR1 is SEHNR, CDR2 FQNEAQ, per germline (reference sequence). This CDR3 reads CASNPGTGYGYIF. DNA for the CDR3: TGTGCCAGCAACCCCGGGACAGGATATGGCTACATCTTC. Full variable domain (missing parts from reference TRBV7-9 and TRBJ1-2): DTGVSQNPRHKITKRGQNVTFRCDPISEHNRLYWYRQTLGQGPEFLTYFQNEAQLEKSRLLSDRFSAERPKGSFSTLEIQRTEQGDSAMYLCASNPGTGYGYIFGSGTRLTVV.

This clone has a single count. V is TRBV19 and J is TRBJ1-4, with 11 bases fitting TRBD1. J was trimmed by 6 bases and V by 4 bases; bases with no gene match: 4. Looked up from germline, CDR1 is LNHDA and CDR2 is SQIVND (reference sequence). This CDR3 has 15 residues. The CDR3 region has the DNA TGTGCCAGTAGTAAGGACAGGGGGCAATATGAAAAACTGTTTTTT. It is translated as CASSKDRGQYEKLFF.

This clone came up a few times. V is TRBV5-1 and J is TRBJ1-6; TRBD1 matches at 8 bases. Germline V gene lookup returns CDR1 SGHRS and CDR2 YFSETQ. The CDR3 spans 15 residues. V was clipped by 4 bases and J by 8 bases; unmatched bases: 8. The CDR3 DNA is TGCGCCAGCAGCGTTACAGGACAGGGAGATTCACCCCTCCACTTT. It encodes CASSVTGQGDSPLHF. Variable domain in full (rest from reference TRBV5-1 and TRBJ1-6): KAGVTQTPRYLIKTRGQQVTLSCSPISGHRSVSWYQQTPGQGLQFLFEYFSETQRNKGNFPGRFSGRQFSNSRSEMNVSTLELGDSALYLCASSVTGQGDSPLHFGNGTRLTVT.